Included here is one T cell receptor beta chain sequence, with context. Its antigen is not identified. Assay: immunoSEQ multiplex PCR; the TCRdb copy retains only in-frame clones and omits some. The sample shows about 10,000 clones, roughly two thirds of them seen only once. This specimen comes from a study of immune cell composition in non-small cell lung cancer. Study results and caveats: TIL tumour reactivity correlated with maximal tumour-associated clone frequency in adenocarcinoma. Top 10 clone scores and clonality were higher in squamous than adenocarcinoma.

CDR1 is LNHDA and CDR2 is SQIVND in the germline V gene (reference sequence). V shed 3 bases and J 5 bases; nucleotides not matched to a gene: 8. CDR3 length: 16 amino acids. Template was genomic DNA from frozen, unsorted single-cell suspensions. V usage is TRBV19 and J usage is TRBJ2-1; 9 bases map to TRBD1. The sequencing input was lung tumor tissue. The receptor was isolated from a human donor with non-small cell lung cancer. The CDR3 loop reads CASSILRDRVNNEQFF. The CDR3 bases are TGTGCCAGTAGTATCCTCCGGGACAGGGTTAACAATGAGCAGTTCTTC.